These 10 T cell receptor beta chains were all obtained from the same sample, sequenced in a study of cytomegalovirus exposure and HLA in healthy donors. Vbeta (60) and Jbeta (13) primers were used in the PCR. Generated by immunoSEQ multiplex PCR, the TCRdb table keeps only in-frame clones and is missing some. Here the sample spans roughly 170,000 clones, more than 80% being singletons. Material for sequencing was PBMCs. Receptor source: a boy aged 5-17 years in good health and CMV-seronegative.

In its sample, this clone was seen a few times. This rearrangement joins TRBV4-2 to TRBJ2-4, with 12 bases aligning to TRBD2. Germline V lookup: CDR1 LGHNA, CDR2 YNFKEQ. After removal of 5 bases from V and 2 bases from J, the junction contained 10 bases not matched to a gene. The CDR3 is 18 residues long. This chain's CDR3 is CASSDEGTSGGSKNIQYF. The CDR3 DNA is TGTGCCAGCAGCGACGAGGGCACTAGCGGGGGGTCCAAAAACATTCAGTACTTC.

A word on this clone: The sample holds other DNA sequences that translate to the same CDR3. V is TRBV9 and J is TRBJ1-2; TRBD1 agrees at 7 bases. The CDR3 has 14 amino acids. The junction had 9 bases not matched to a gene; V was cut back by 4 bases and J by 6 bases. The V gene's germline CDR1 is SGDLS and CDR2 YYNGEE. DNA of the CDR3: TGTGCCAGCAGCCCCCTTGGGCAGGGGGATGGCTACACCTTC. Amino acid sequence: CASSPLGQGDGYTF.

Here the CDR3 DNA reads TGTGCCAGCAGCCTGTCTAGCGGGGGGGCCGGGGAGCTGTTTTTT. This encodes CASSLSSGGAGELFF. The V call is TRBV5-8, the J call TRBJ2-2; 12 bases match TRBD2. Trimming cost V 4 bases and J 6 bases; bases outside gene matches: 4. Looked up from germline, CDR1 is SGHTS and CDR2 is YDEGEE. The CDR3 runs to 15 residues.

The chain has TRBV4-2 and TRBJ2-5, with a weak D call TRBD1 (5 bases). The J call is doubtful: the DNA matches TRBJ2-7 better. Germline V gene sequence: CDR1 LGHNA, CDR2 YNFKEQ. CDR3 length: 15 residues. Here the CDR3 DNA reads TGTGCCAGCAGCCAAGAAGGGCAGGGCACCTACGAGCAGTACTTC. It is translated as CASSQEGQGTYEQYF.

V usage is TRBV7-3 and J usage is TRBJ2-3; possibly TRBD2 for D (6 bases). V lost 4 bases to trimming and J lost 6 bases, with 17 bases between them. The CDR3 totals 15 residues. Germline assignment: CDR1 SGHTA and CDR2 FQGTGA. This CDR3 reads CASSSLPGARDTQYF. CDR3 DNA: TGTGCCAGCAGCTCCCTCCCGGGAGCACGGGATACGCAGTATTTT.

Points on this clone: The junction does not match germline at one end; this may be a read error. Other DNA sequences in this sample translate to the same CDR3. CDR3 nucleotide sequence: TGTGCCAGCAGTACGGGACAGGGGGCCCAAATCTCTGGAAACACTATATATTTT. Its translation is CASSTGQGAQISGNTIYF. V gene TRBV6-4 combines with J gene TRBJ1-3, with 12 bases fitting TRBD1. The CDR3 is 18 residues long. Germline V gene lookup returns CDR1 MRHNA and CDR2 SNTAGT.

A single count supports this clone. V gene TRBV12-5 combines with J gene TRBJ2-5, with D perhaps TRBD2 (6 bases). TRBJ2-7 matches the DNA end more closely, so the J call is doubtful. The CDR3 loop spans 14 amino acids. The germline V gene encodes CDR1 LGHNT and CDR2 FRNRAP. The CDR3 DNA follows: TGTGCTAGTGGTAATTCCGGGACTTCCTACGAGCAGTACTTC. Protein product: CASGNSGTSYEQYF.

The gene calls are TRBV5-1 and TRBJ2-5; 10 positions agree with TRBD1. Trimming at V came to 0 bases and at J to 4 bases, leaving 12 bases not matched to a gene. Germline V gives CDR1 SGHRS, CDR2 YFSETQ. The CDR3 runs 18 residues. The CDR3 here is CASSLGPGTGVEGETQYF. The CDR3 region has the DNA TGCGCCAGCAGCTTGGGTCCCGGGACAGGGGTTGAGGGAGAGACCCAGTACTTC.

This clone showed up many times. The chain links TRBV6-4 to TRBJ2-1; 13 nucleotides match TRBD2. The V gene's germline CDR1 is MRHNA and CDR2 SNTAGT. The V and J ends lost 6 bases and 10 bases, in that order; junction bases with no gene match: 9. The CDR3 contains 15 residues. CDR3 sequence: CASSRTSGGAEEQFF. CDR3 DNA sequence: TGTGCCAGCAGCCGAACTAGCGGGGGGGCCGAAGAGCAGTTCTTC.

The chain carries TRBV9 and TRBJ2-5; 15 positions match TRBD2. Germline-derived CDR1 and CDR2 are SGDLS and YYNGEE. This CDR3 has 16 amino acids. The J segment lost 2 bases and the V segment lost 3 bases, leaving 2 bases of the junction unmatched. The CDR3 region has the DNA TGTGCCAGCAGCGCGGGGACTAGCGGGGGGCAAGAGACCCAGTACTTC. This codes for CASSAGTSGGQETQYF.